This is a list of T cell receptor beta chains from one sample in a study of T cells in localized non-small cell lung cancer. Repertoires were generated with immunoSEQ multiplex PCR, while TCRdb's copy carries only in-frame clones and drops some. The sample includes some 22,000 clones, roughly nine tenths of them seen just once. Sample: PBMCs, taken before any cancer treatment. The receptor set was obtained from a man between 40 and 75 years old with stage II squamous cell lung carcinoma. CDR3s include the opening cysteine and the closing phenylalanine or tryptophan. The D gene is left open where the match is weak. Size is omitted from some rows. Given values are once, few, many or a class for expanded clones.

size	V	J	D	CDR3	DNA
NA	TRBV19	TRBJ1-5	NA	CASSAPNQPQHF	TGTGCCAGTAGTGCCCCAAATCAGCCCCAGCATTTT
once	TRBV7-9	TRBJ2-1	NA	CASSLVGKDYRQFF	TGTGCCAGCAGCTTAGTCGGAAAGGACTACCGACAGTTCTTC
NA	TRBV5-1	TRBJ2-3	TRBD1	CASSPRDRGTDTQYF	TGCGCCAGCAGCCCCCGGGACAGAGGCACAGATACGCAGTATTTT
NA	TRBV7-3	TRBJ2-2	NA	CASSLSPHTGELFF	TGTGCCAGCAGCTTAAGCCCCCACACCGGGGAGCTGTTTTTT
NA	TRBV19	TRBJ2-7	NA	CASSIDRGTLAREQYF	TGTGCCAGTAGTATAGATCGGGGCACCTTGGCGAGGGAGCAGTACTTC
NA	TRBV7-2	TRBJ2-7	TRBD2	CASSPRTSGSPYEQYF	TGTGCCAGCAGCCCACGGACTAGCGGGAGCCCCTACGAGCAGTACTTC
NA	TRBV28	TRBJ1-3	NA	CASSLLGRTGNTIYF	TGTGCCAGCAGTTTACTGGGGCGGACTGGAAACACCATATATTTT
NA	TRBV6-5	TRBJ2-1	TRBD2	CASRRRLAENNEQFF	TGTGCCAGCAGACGCCGACTAGCGGAAAACAATGAGCAGTTCTTC
NA	TRBV10-3	TRBJ2-5	NA	CAIRGVGTQETQYF	TGTGCCATCAGGGGGGTTGGAACCCAAGAGACCCAGTACTTC
NA	TRBV28	TRBJ1-3	NA	CASSFGPGNTIYF	TGTGCCAGCAGTTTTGGCCCGGGAAACACCATATATTTT
NA	TRBV6-5	TRBJ1-6	TRBD1	CASSYSTGRNSPLHF	TGTGCCAGCAGTTACTCGACAGGGCGCAATTCACCCCTCCACTTT
NA	TRBV30	TRBJ1-2	NA	CAWSVMWGDGYTF	TGTGCCTGGAGTGTAATGTGGGGAGATGGCTACACCTTC
NA	TRBV29-1	TRBJ2-5	NA	CSVSEGAQETQYF	TGCAGCGTTTCTGAAGGTGCCCAAGAGACCCAGTACTTC
NA	TRBV13	TRBJ2-2	NA	CASSPPGAGELFF	TGTGCCAGCAGTCCCCCCGGGGCCGGGGAGCTGTTTTTT
few	TRBV2	TRBJ1-1	NA	CASKDRHLEAFF	TGTGCCAGCAAGGACAGACACCTTGAAGCTTTCTTT
NA	TRBV9	TRBJ2-3	NA	CASSVFGTGTSDTQYF	TGTGCCAGCAGCGTATTCGGAACAGGGACCTCAGATACGCAGTATTTT
NA	TRBV6-6	TRBJ2-7	NA	CASSPGNEEQYF	TGTGCCAGCAGCCCCGGTAATGAAGAGCAGTACTTC
once	TRBV7-3	TRBJ2-2	TRBD2	CASSLAGVAGVNTGELFF	TGTGCCAGCAGCTTAGCGGGCGTGGCGGGAGTGAACACCGGGGAGCTGTTTTTT
NA	TRBV9	TRBJ2-1	NA	CASSVVSGNGLALYNEQFF	TGTGCCAGCAGCGTAGTGTCAGGGAATGGTCTAGCTCTATACAATGAGCAGTTCTTC
NA	TRBV5-6	TRBJ2-1	TRBD2	CASSISGRVYNEQFF	TGTGCCAGCAGCATTAGCGGGAGGGTGTACAATGAGCAGTTCTTC
few	TRBV7-2	TRBJ2-3	NA	CASSLQGISTDTQYF	TGTGCCAGCAGCTTACAGGGGATTAGCACAGATACGCAGTATTTT
NA	TRBV9	TRBJ1-1	TRBD1	CASSGPIGGLRAEAFF	TGTGCCAGCAGCGGTCCAATAGGGGGCCTACGGGCTGAAGCTTTCTTT
NA	TRBV11-3	TRBJ2-7	NA	CASSGGSSSYEQYF	TGTGCCAGCAGCGGCGGATCAAGCTCCTACGAGCAGTACTTC
NA	TRBV7-8	TRBJ1-1	NA	CASSLRGSNTEAFF	TGTGCCAGCAGCTTACGGGGGTCGAACACTGAAGCTTTCTTT
NA	TRBV7-8	TRBJ1-1	TRBD1	CASTKGANTEAFF	TGTGCCAGCACTAAGGGGGCGAACACTGAAGCTTTCTTT
NA	TRBV19	TRBJ1-2	NA	CASNRRGDGYTF	TGTGCCAGTAATCGGCGGGGGGATGGCTACACCTTC
NA	TRBV2	TRBJ2-7	TRBD2	CASGFPGLAEYEQYF	TGTGCCAGCGGATTTCCGGGACTAGCGGAATACGAGCAGTACTTC
NA	TRBV5-1	TRBJ2-1	TRBD2	CASSLDGGGLAGAEQFF	TGCGCCAGCAGCTTGGATGGAGGGGGACTAGCGGGTGCTGAGCAGTTCTTC
NA	TRBV7-9	TRBJ1-2	NA	CASSPGGGDYGYTF	TGTGCCAGCAGCCCTGGGGGGGGCGACTATGGCTACACCTTC
once	TRBV6-4	TRBJ2-7	TRBD2	CASTTTSGGPFSFYEQYF	TGTGCCAGCACAACGACTAGCGGGGGGCCGTTCTCCTTCTACGAGCAGTACTTC
NA	TRBV27	TRBJ2-1	TRBD2	CASRASGRKNNEQFF	TGTGCCAGCAGGGCTAGCGGGAGGAAAAACAATGAGCAGTTCTTC
NA	TRBV7-3	TRBJ2-5	TRBD2	CASSRTSGQETQYF	TGTGCCAGCAGCAGGACTAGCGGACAAGAGACCCAGTACTTC
NA	TRBV7-2	TRBJ1-5	NA	CASSLGRAQPQHF	TGTGCCAGCAGCTTAGGCAGGGCTCAGCCCCAGCATTTT